This T cell receptor beta chain was sequenced during a study of cytomegalovirus exposure and HLA in healthy donors. Whole-study results and caveats: Immune exposure was documented only through CMV serostatus.

On this clone itself: Its antigen is undetermined.

60 Vbeta and 13 Jbeta primers were used in PCR. Clones were read by immunoSEQ multiplex PCR, and TCRdb kept only the in-frame ones, dropping some. The table lists 150,000 to 200,000 clones, around 65% of them singletons. The TCR was taken from a woman aged 40 to 49 in good health and CMV-seropositive. What was sequenced was PBMCs.

CDR3 DNA sequence: TGCGCCAGCAGCCCCCAGGGGCCTGGCGAGTTCTTC. It encodes CASSPQGPGEFF. The J gene is TRBJ2-1, the V gene TRBV5-1, with D possibly being TRBD1 (6 bases). V shed 4 bases and J shed 14 bases, with 16 bases lying between them. The CDR3 is made up of 12 amino acids. Looked up from germline, CDR1 is SGHRS and CDR2 is YFSETQ.